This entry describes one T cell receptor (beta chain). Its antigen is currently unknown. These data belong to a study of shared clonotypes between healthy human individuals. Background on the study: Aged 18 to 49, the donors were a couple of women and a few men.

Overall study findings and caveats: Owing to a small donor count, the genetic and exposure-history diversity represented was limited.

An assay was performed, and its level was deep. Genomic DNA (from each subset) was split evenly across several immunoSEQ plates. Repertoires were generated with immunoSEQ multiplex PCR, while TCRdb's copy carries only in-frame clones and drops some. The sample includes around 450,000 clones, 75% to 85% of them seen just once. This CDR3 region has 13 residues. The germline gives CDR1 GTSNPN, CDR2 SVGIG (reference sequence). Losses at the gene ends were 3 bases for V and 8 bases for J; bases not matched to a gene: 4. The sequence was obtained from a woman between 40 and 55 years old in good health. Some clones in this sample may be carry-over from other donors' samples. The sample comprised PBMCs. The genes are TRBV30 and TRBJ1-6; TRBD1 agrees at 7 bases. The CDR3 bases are TGTGCCTGGAGACAGGGGAATGATTCACCCCTCCACTTT. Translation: CAWRQGNDSPLHF.